A selection of T cell receptor beta chains follows, all from one sample in a study of siplizumab effects on memory and regulatory T cells. Here immunoSEQ multiplex PCR was the method, and the copy in TCRdb shows in-frame clones only, minus some. This table has fewer than 65,000 clones, over 90% appearing once. The specimen was CD8+ T cells sorted from blood. These receptors came from a human donor in good health. CDR3s include the opening cysteine and the closing phenylalanine or tryptophan. A D gene is named only where the DNA matches it firmly. Part of the rows lack a size; the others show once, few, many or a class for expanded clones.

cdr3_aa,cdr3_nt,clone_size,v_call,d_call,j_call
CASSLSMGNYGYTF,TGTGCCAGCAGTTTATCTATGGGGAACTATGGCTACACCTTC,.,TRBV27,.,TRBJ1-2
CASSTADSTFSGANVLTF,TGTGCCAGCAGTACAGCGGATTCTACCTTCTCTGGGGCCAACGTCCTGACTTTC,few,TRBV28,.,TRBJ2-6
CASSQGYEQYF,TGTGCCAGTAGTCAGGGCTACGAGCAGTACTTC,.,TRBV19,.,TRBJ2-7
CASRKEQVANEQYF,TGTGCCAGCAGAAAGGAACAGGTTGCCAACGAGCAGTACTTC,.,TRBV28,.,TRBJ2-7
CASSSSTERPYEQYF,TGTGCCAGCAGCTCGTCGACCGAGAGACCCTACGAGCAGTACTTC,.,TRBV7-9,.,TRBJ2-7
CASSLVNTEAFF,TGTGCCAGCAGTTTGGTGAACACTGAAGCTTTCTTT,few,TRBV6-5,.,TRBJ1-1
CASTGVPSPTEAFF,TGTGCCTCGACAGGGGTCCCCTCACCCACTGAAGCTTTCTTT,.,TRBV30,TRBD1,TRBJ1-1
CASKVDSGEKLFF,TGTGCCAGCAAAGTCGACAGCGGGGAAAAACTGTTTTTT,once,TRBV25-1,.,TRBJ1-4
CASTPWTPEAFF,TGTGCCAGCACCCCTTGGACACCTGAAGCTTTCTTT,.,TRBV2,.,TRBJ1-1
CASSNSYEQYF,TGTGCCAGCAGCAACAGCTACGAGCAGTACTTC,.,TRBV7-9,.,TRBJ2-7
CASSSGLSEQFF,TGTGCCAGCAGTTCCGGACTTTCTGAGCAGTTCTTC,.,TRBV27,.,TRBJ2-1
CASSEAGVWTGELFF,TGTGCCAGCAGTGAAGCGGGAGTTTGGACCGGGGAGCTGTTTTTT,once,TRBV6-1,.,TRBJ2-2
CASSLTGGAAGELFF,TGTGCCAGCAGCTTGACAGGGGGCGCCGCCGGGGAGCTGTTTTTT,.,TRBV7-6,TRBD1,TRBJ2-2
CASSLNRGAIKTQYF,TGCGCCAGCAGCTTGAATAGGGGGGCAATAAAGACCCAGTACTTC,.,TRBV5-1,.,TRBJ2-5
CASSSKTSGLGNEQFF,TGTGCCAGCAGCTCCAAGACTAGCGGGTTAGGCAATGAGCAGTTCTTC,.,TRBV7-6,TRBD2,TRBJ2-1
CASSQDLAGELFF,TGTGCCAGCAGCCAAGATCTTGCCGGGGAGCTGTTTTTT,.,TRBV14,.,TRBJ2-2
CASSFYGTGNTEAFF,TGCGCCAGCAGCTTTTACGGTACAGGGAACACTGAAGCTTTCTTT,.,TRBV5-1,.,TRBJ1-1
CASSLVGDYEQYF,TGTGCCAGCAGCCTAGTAGGGGACTACGAGCAGTACTTC,.,TRBV7-9,.,TRBJ2-7
CASGPTGELFF,TGTGCCAGCGGACCCACCGGGGAGCTGTTTTTT,.,TRBV7-9,.,TRBJ2-2
CASSQDQGAHTEAFF,TGTGCCAGCAGCCAAGATCAGGGGGCCCACACTGAAGCTTTCTTT,.,TRBV4-2,TRBD1,TRBJ1-1
CASSSSGLYEQYF,TGTGCCAGCAGCTCGAGCGGGCTCTACGAGCAGTACTTC,.,TRBV5-4,.,TRBJ2-7
CASSVSWDHSGNTIYF,TGTGCCAGCAGCGTTAGTTGGGATCACTCTGGAAACACCATATATTTT,once,TRBV9,.,TRBJ1-3
CASSLVGGQPQHF,TGTGCCAGCAGTTTGGTGGGGGGACAGCCCCAGCATTTT,.,TRBV27,.,TRBJ1-5
CASISTRNTEAFF,TGTGCCAGCATCTCGACCAGGAACACTGAAGCTTTCTTT,once,TRBV6-5,.,TRBJ1-1
CASSQEEGTGRYEQYF,TGTGCCAGCAGCCAGGAGGAGGGGACAGGGCGGTACGAGCAGTACTTC,.,TRBV4-2,TRBD1,TRBJ2-7
CASSFFGLKQETQYF,TGTGCCAGCAGTTTTTTTGGGCTGAAACAAGAGACCCAGTACTTC,once,TRBV27,.,TRBJ2-5
CSVADPTGGGPQETQYF,TGCAGCGTTGCTGACCCAACCGGGGGCGGACCTCAAGAGACCCAGTACTTC,.,TRBV29-1,.,TRBJ2-5
CASSFLAQPAGDETQYF,TGTGCCAGCAGCTTTCTAGCGCAGCCGGCGGGGGATGAGACCCAGTACTTC,.,TRBV7-8,TRBD2,TRBJ2-5
CASSLAGVLHEQYF,TGTGCCAGCTCATTAGCGGGAGTTCTCCACGAGCAGTACTTC,.,TRBV27,TRBD2,TRBJ2-7
CSVLAANEQFF,TGCAGCGTTCTGGCGGCCAATGAGCAGTTCTTC,.,TRBV29-1,.,TRBJ2-1
CASRDRGNREQYF,TGTGCCAGTCGGGACAGGGGGAATCGGGAGCAGTACTTC,.,TRBV28,TRBD1,TRBJ2-7
CASSLVFWDNRLNNEQFF,TGTGCCAGCAGCTTAGTTTTTTGGGACAACCGACTAAACAATGAGCAGTTCTTC,.,TRBV11-2,.,TRBJ2-1
CASSPGQDSNQPQHF,TGTGCCAGCTCACCAGGACAGGATAGCAATCAGCCCCAGCATTTT,.,TRBV18,TRBD1,TRBJ1-5
CASSSGWGNQPQHF,TGTGCCAGCAGCTCCGGATGGGGGAACCAGCCCCAGCATTTT,.,TRBV5-6,.,TRBJ1-5
CASSERTGVEKLFF,TGTGCCAGCAGCGAAAGGACAGGGGTCGAAAAACTGTTTTTT,.,TRBV7-9,TRBD1,TRBJ1-4
CASSPRQAGGGETQYF,TGTGCCAGCAGTCCACGTCAAGCGGGGGGGGGAGAGACCCAGTACTTC,.,TRBV27,TRBD2,TRBJ2-5
CASRAGPAYEQYF,TGTGCCAGCAGGGCCGGGCCAGCCTACGAGCAGTACTTC,.,TRBV27,.,TRBJ2-7
CASSLSTGLPSYNEQFF,TGTGCCAGCAGTTTATCGACTGGACTACCCTCCTACAATGAGCAGTTCTTC,.,TRBV27,.,TRBJ2-1
CASSPTPTSGSSIGELFF,TGTGCCAGCAGCCCGACCCCGACTAGCGGGAGTTCTATCGGGGAGCTGTTTTTT,.,TRBV7-6,TRBD2,TRBJ2-2
CASSPRTSGRAPPADEQFF,TGTGCCAGCAGCCCCCGGACTAGCGGGAGGGCCCCCCCGGCGGATGAGCAGTTCTTC,.,TRBV7-9,TRBD2,TRBJ2-1
CSVGAVPNTNNEQFF,TGCAGCGTGGGGGCAGTCCCCAACACAAACAATGAGCAGTTCTTC,.,TRBV29-1,.,TRBJ2-1
CASSASSGANVLTF,TGTGCCAGCAGCGCCTCCTCTGGGGCCAACGTCCTGACTTTC,.,TRBV9,.,TRBJ2-6
CASSLETGYEQYF,TGTGCCAGCAGTTTAGAGACCGGCTACGAGCAGTACTTC,.,TRBV27,.,TRBJ2-7